These 21 T cell receptor beta chains were sequenced from one sample in a study of cytomegalovirus exposure and HLA in healthy donors. In the PCR, 60 Vbeta and 13 Jbeta primers were used. Data came from immunoSEQ multiplex PCR; TCRdb stores just in-frame clones and leaves some out. Of roughly 180,000 clones in the sample, 82% were seen once. Sequencing was carried out using PBMCs. These receptors all stem from a male donor in good health and CMV-seronegative.

Comments on this clone: One junction end disagrees with the germline gene, perhaps due to a read error. The V call is TRBV6-5, the J call TRBJ2-4; D perhaps matches TRBD1 (6 bases). This CDR3 contains 13 residues. Germline loops: CDR1 MNHEY, CDR2 SVGAGI. The CDR3 loop is CASSYSSRGPWGF. The CDR3 nucleotides are TGTGCCAGCAGTTACTCGAGCAGGGGCCCTTGGGGCTTC.

This chain connects TRBV5-1 to TRBJ2-5; a possible D gene is TRBD1 (6 bases). Per germline, CDR1 SGHRS and CDR2 YFSETQ. Deletions cut 0 bases from V and 3 bases from J, with 9 bases between. The CDR3 contains 14 residues. CDR3 sequence (DNA): TGCGCCAGCAGCTTGGTTCCAGGGGAAGAGACCCAGTACTTC. Its translation is CASSLVPGEETQYF.

The rearrangement joins TRBV10-3 to TRBJ2-7; TRBD1 might be the D (5 bases). V dropped 2 bases and J dropped 4 bases, with 15 bases sitting between them. Germline-derived CDR1 and CDR2 are ENHRY and SYGVKD. CDR3 length equals 15 residues. The chain's CDR3 is CAISEGGREFYEQYF. The CDR3 nucleotides read TGTGCCATCAGTGAGGGCGGCAGGGAATTTTACGAGCAGTACTTC.

As concerns this clone: Relative to the germline gene, one junction end is altered; a read error may explain this. The rearrangement uses TRBV19 and TRBJ2-2; tentative D call: TRBD2 (5 bases). Germline V gene sequence: CDR1 LNHDA, CDR2 SQIVND (reference sequence). CDR3 length equals 13 residues. The CDR3 nucleotides read TGTGCCTGTAGCGTGTCCCCCACCGGGGAGCTGTTTTTT. This translates into CACSVSPTGELFF.

The chain uses TRBV6-1 and TRBJ2-3; D possibly corresponds to TRBD2 (5 bases). The V end was cut by 4 bases, the J end by 2 bases, with 16 bases between. The CDR3 has 16 residues. Germline CDR1 is MNHNS and CDR2 is SASEGT. The CDR3: CASSAQPRVATDTQYF. Written as DNA, the CDR3 is TGTGCCAGCAGTGCCCAACCGAGGGTCGCCACAGATACGCAGTATTTT.

The chain recombines TRBV4-1 with TRBJ2-1, with 8 bases that match TRBD2. The J segment lost 5 bases and the V segment lost 4 bases, leaving 7 bases of the junction unmatched. The germline V gene has CDR1 MGHRA and CDR2 YSYEKL. The CDR3 is 15 residues long. The CDR3 sequence: CASSPIGLANNEQFF. DNA of the CDR3: TGCGCCAGCAGCCCCATAGGACTAGCAAACAATGAGCAGTTCTTC.

In its sample, this clone was seen once. This sequence joins TRBV12-5 and TRBJ1-2, with D possibly matching TRBD1 (5 bases). Deletions cut 0 bases from V and 8 bases from J, with 22 bases between. Germline CDR1 reads LGHNT; CDR2 reads FRNRAP. The CDR3 is 17 residues long. CDR3 sequence (DNA): TGTGCTAGTGGTTTGGTACCTAGACCTGGGCAGGGAAACGGCTACACCTTC. This encodes CASGLVPRPGQGNGYTF. The whole variable domain, filled in from reference TRBV12-5 and TRBJ1-2, reads DARVTQTPRHKVTEMGQEVTMRCQPILGHNTVFWYRQTMMQGLELLAYFRNRAPLDDSGMPKDRFSAEMPDATLATLKIQPSEPRDSAVYFCASGLVPRPGQGNGYTFGSGTRLTVV.

This chain joins TRBV5-6 and TRBJ1-1, with 7 bases identical to TRBD1. Germline V lookup: CDR1 SGHDT, CDR2 YYEEEE. The CDR3 has 17 residues. J was trimmed by 4 bases and V by 2 bases; bases with no gene match: 14. CDR3 sequence (DNA): TGTGCCAGCAGCTTTACGCGGGACAGATCTTTGTTCACTGAAGCTTTCTTT. This translates into CASSFTRDRSLFTEAFF. The full variable domain, its missing parts supplied by reference TRBV5-6 and TRBJ1-1, is DAGVTQSPTHLIKTRGQQVTLRCSPKSGHDTVSWYQQALGQGPQFIFQYYEEEERQRGNFPDRFSGHQFPNYSSELNVNALLLGDSALYLCASSFTRDRSLFTEAFFGQGTRLTVV.

This rearrangement joins TRBV2 to TRBJ2-7; weak D call: TRBD1 (6 bases). The V and J ends lost 5 bases and 3 bases respectively, with 8 bases between them. CDR1 is SNHLY, CDR2 FYNNEI, per germline. CDR3 length: 12 amino acids. CDR3 loop: CASSRDNYEQYF. CDR3 sequence (DNA): TGTGCCAGCAGTCGGGACAACTACGAGCAGTACTTC.

The J gene is TRBJ2-7, the V gene TRBV2; unclear D gene. V was pared by 2 bases and J by 6 bases, with 5 bases between. The CDR3 runs to 11 residues. Germline-derived CDR1 and CDR2 are SNHLY and FYNNEI. CDR3 region: CASSENREQYF. As DNA, the CDR3 is TGTGCCAGCAGTGAAAATCGCGAGCAGTACTTC.

This chain connects TRBV25-1 to TRBJ1-6; possible D gene TRBD1, 5 bases. The germline V and J ends were trimmed by 6 bases and 1 base, with 10 bases remaining between them. In germline, CDR1 is MGHDK, CDR2 SYGVNS. This CDR3 is 15 amino acids long. CDR3 in DNA: TGTGCCAGCAGATGGGAGGGGTCCTATAATTCACCCCTCCACTTT. Residues: CASRWEGSYNSPLHF.

This chain joins TRBV7-2 and TRBJ1-3; D is unresolved. With 2 bases removed from V and 4 bases from J, the gap between germline ends came to 6 bases. The CDR3 runs 13 residues. Germline V gene sequence: CDR1 SGHTA, CDR2 FQGNSA. CDR3 sequence reads: CASSLIQGNTIYF. The CDR3 DNA follows: TGTGCCAGCAGCTTAATACAGGGAAACACCATATATTTT. Using reference TRBV7-2 and TRBJ1-3 for the parts outside the CDR3, the full variable domain is GAGVSQSPSNKVTEKGKDVELRCDPISGHTALYWYRQSLGQGLEFLIYFQGNSAPDKSGLPSDRFSAERTGGSVSTLTIQRTQQEDSAVYLCASSLIQGNTIYFGEGSWLTVV.

The V and J genes are TRBV9 and TRBJ1-4; D is perhaps TRBD1 (5 bases). The CDR3 consists of 14 residues. Between the trimmed V and J ends, which lost 3 bases and 6 bases, there was a span of 12 bases. The germline V gene has CDR1 SGDLS and CDR2 YYNGEE. This CDR3 reads CASSAPTEDEKLFF. The CDR3 bases are TGTGCCAGCAGCGCACCGACAGAAGATGAAAAACTGTTTTTT.

J is TRBJ2-3 and V is TRBV21-1; TRBD2, the table's D call, lacks a check against the DNA. TRBV21-1 is given as a pseudogene. The CDR3 extends over 16 amino acids. The CDR3 DNA reads TGTGCCATCAGGATCGCCAGGACTACCCGCACAGATACGCAGTATTTT. It is translated as CAIRIARTTRTDTQYF.

The count of this clone is one. This sequence joins TRBV29-1 and TRBJ2-3; 8 bases match TRBD1. The CDR3 covers 16 residues. The V gene's germline CDR1 is SQVTM and CDR2 ANQGSEA. V lost 1 base, J lost 3 bases, and 9 bases stayed unmatched. CDR3 in amino acids: CSVEALQGGPTDTQYF. CDR3 DNA: TGCAGCGTTGAAGCCCTACAGGGGGGTCCAACAGATACGCAGTATTTT.

A single count supports this clone. CDR3 sequence reads: CASSPGTPSSYEQYF. In DNA, the CDR3 is TGTGCCAGCAGCCCGGGGACACCGAGCTCCTACGAGCAGTACTTC. The chain employs TRBV7-9 and TRBJ2-5; tentatively, D is TRBD1 (6 bases). The end of the DNA fits TRBJ2-7 better, so the J call may be wrong. CDR3 length equals 15 residues. From germline, CDR1 is SEHNR and CDR2 FQNEAQ (reference sequence).

This chain connects TRBV7-9 to TRBJ1-1, with TRBD1 as a possible D gene (6 bases). Germline lookup yields CDR1 SEHNR and CDR2 FQNEAQ (reference sequence). Deletions cut 7 bases from V and 5 bases from J, with 14 bases between. CDR3 size: 13 residues. CDR3: CASNPRGGTEAFF. CDR3 sequence (DNA): TGTGCCAGCAACCCCAGGGGCGGGACTGAAGCTTTCTTT.

CDR3 loop: CASSIEASGSYEQYF. The CDR3, as DNA: TGTGCCAGTAGTATAGAGGCTAGCGGCTCCTACGAGCAGTACTTC. This sequence joins TRBV19 and TRBJ2-5, with TRBD2 matching 7 bases. The J call may be wrong; the DNA end is better matched by TRBJ2-7. CDR1 and CDR2 (germline): LNHDA, SQIVND (reference sequence). The CDR3 contains 15 residues.

V and J are TRBV29-1 and TRBJ1-5; no reliable D call. CDR1 and CDR2 (germline): SQVTM, ANQGSEA. Trimming shortened V by 5 bases and J by 7 bases, and 12 bases separated the two germline ends. The CDR3 has 12 amino acids. CDR3 loop: CSVQREGQPQHF. The CDR3 DNA is TGCAGCGTTCAGCGGGAGGGACAGCCCCAGCATTTT.

This clone is a singleton in its sample. The rearrangement joins TRBV7-2 to TRBJ1-2, with D maybe TRBD1 (6 bases). Trimming removed 1 base from V and 3 bases from J, with 12 bases in between. The CDR3 runs to 15 residues. CDR1 and CDR2 (germline): SGHTA, FQGNSA. For the CDR3, the DNA is TGTGCCAGCAGCTTAGGCAGACAGGCCGACTATGGCTACACCTTC. Translation: CASSLGRQADYGYTF. Looking up the rest from reference TRBV7-2 and TRBJ1-2 gives the full variable domain: GAGVSQSPSNKVTEKGKDVELRCDPISGHTALYWYRQSLGQGLEFLIYFQGNSAPDKSGLPSDRFSAERTGGSVSTLTIQRTQQEDSAVYLCASSLGRQADYGYTFGSGTRLTVV.

The V gene is TRBV12-5, the J gene TRBJ1-2, with D perhaps TRBD1 (5 bases). The CDR3 is 16 amino acids. Looked up from germline, CDR1 is LGHNT and CDR2 is FRNRAP. Trimming shortened V by 0 bases and J by 8 bases, and 19 bases separated the two germline ends. The CDR3 DNA reads TGTGCTAGTGGTTTGGTAACACTTGTGCAGGGCCCCGGCTACACCTTC. Residues: CASGLVTLVQGPGYTF.